This TCR beta chain was captured by sequencing in a study of identical twins. Per the germline V gene, CDR1 is SGHRS and CDR2 is YFSETQ. Trimming shortened V by 4 bases and J by 0 bases, and 5 bases separated the two germline ends. CDR3 length: 14 amino acids. This clonotype was detected only once. No antigen is known for it. Findings and limits, study-wide: Beta out-of-frame sequences showed weaker excess sharing between twins. Cross-sectional statistical analysis was relied on for the conclusions, without the same donors being followed. A partial confounding effect on zero-insertion analyses could come from invariant MAIT and iNKT cells.

MiXCR, run by TCRdb on the 5' RACE reads, gives a single entry per CDR3 protein. The table includes hundreds of thousands of distinct CDR3 sequences, about an eighth detected once. The sequenced sample was memory (CD45RO+) T cells sorted from blood. The chain combines TRBV5-1 with TRBJ2-6; D unclear. The receptor comes from a woman aged 18-35 years in good health. CDR3 in DNA: TGCGCCAGCAGCCCAGTCTCTGGGGCCAACGTCCTGACTTTC. Encoded protein: CASSPVSGANVLTF.